The clone carrying this T cell receptor (beta chain) occurred a few times. This sample is drawn from a study of T cells in Graves' hyperthyroidism and ophthalmopathy. Reasons for excluding patients were uncontrolled infection, other autoimmune disease, pregnancy or lactation. Trimming shortened V by 0 bases and J by 8 bases, and 17 bases separated the two germline ends. CDR3 size: 16 residues. The germline V gene encodes CDR1 SGHVS and CDR2 FQNEAQ. TCR beta CDR3 sequences were amplified from RNA transcripts. The HTBI primer set drove a first-round RT-PCR of the TCR CDR3. TCRdb re-called the multiplex PCR reads with MiXCR, one entry per CDR3 protein. Of hundreds of thousands of distinct CDR3 sequences in the sample, over 35% were seen once.

Sequencing was performed on blood. The receptor was isolated from a young man with Graves' hyperthyroidism. The chain recombines TRBV7-8 with TRBJ1-5; the D gene is possibly TRBD1 (5 bases). This chain's CDR3 is CASSLAWGPMREPQHF. The CDR3 DNA reads as TGTGCCAGCAGCTTAGCTTGGGGACCCATGAGGGAGCCCCAGCATTTT.